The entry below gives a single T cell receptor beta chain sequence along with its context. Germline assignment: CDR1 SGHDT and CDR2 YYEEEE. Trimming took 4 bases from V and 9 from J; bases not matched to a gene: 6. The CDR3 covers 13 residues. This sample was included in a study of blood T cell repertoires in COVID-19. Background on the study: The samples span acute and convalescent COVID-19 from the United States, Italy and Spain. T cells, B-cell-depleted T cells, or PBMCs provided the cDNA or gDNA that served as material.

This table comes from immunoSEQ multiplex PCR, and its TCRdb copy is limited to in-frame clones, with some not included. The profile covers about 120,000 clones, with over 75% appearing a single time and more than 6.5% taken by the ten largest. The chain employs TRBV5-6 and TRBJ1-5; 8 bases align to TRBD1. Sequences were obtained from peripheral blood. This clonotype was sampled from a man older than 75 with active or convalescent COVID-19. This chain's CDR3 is CASSPGQGRPQHF. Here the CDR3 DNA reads TGTGCCAGCAGCCCTGGACAGGGTAGGCCCCAGCATTTT.